The sample holds a few counts of the clone carrying this T cell receptor beta chain. Its antigen is not known. The data originate from a study of cytomegalovirus exposure and HLA in healthy donors. Study as a whole: Around four fifths of around 390 genotyped donors fell in the Caucasian-associated ancestry cluster.

General study points: When analyzed later, a missense DCLRE1C variant was found to be linked to TCR beta V- and J-gene trimming. There were several of the most significant clusters that appeared linked to common viral pathogens in a later analysis.

CDR3 length equals 12 residues. Germline lookup yields CDR1 MNHNY and CDR2 SVGAGI (reference sequence). Trimming took 2 bases from V and 7 from J; bases not matched to a gene: 1. This PCR relied on a set of 60 Vbeta primers and 13 Jbeta primers. TCRdb keeps only in-frame clones here, not all; method: immunoSEQ multiplex PCR. In the table there are some 83,000 clones, about four fifths of which are singletons. The sample consisted of PBMCs. This receptor was taken from a man aged 55 to 70 in good health and CMV-seronegative. V gene TRBV6-6 combines with J gene TRBJ1-1; TRBD1 matches 7 bases. The CDR3 sequence is CASSYGTVEAFF. The CDR3 nucleotides are TGTGCCAGCAGTTACGGGACAGTTGAAGCTTTCTTT.